The 8 T cell receptor beta chains given below trace back to one sample, sequenced in a study of cytotoxic CD8 clonotypes in ibrutinib-treated CLL. Here immunoSEQ multiplex PCR was the method, and the copy in TCRdb shows in-frame clones only, minus some. This table holds 200,000 or so clones, roughly three quarters found once. The sample here was PBMCs, taken after 12 months of ibrutinib treatment. All receptors derive from a human donor with chronic lymphocytic leukemia.

The V call is TRBV11-1, the J call TRBJ2-5; 12 positions match TRBD1. This CDR3 has 15 amino acids. Germline-derived CDR1 and CDR2 are SGHAT and FQDESV (reference sequence). Germline trimming cut 4 bases from V and 4 bases from J; bases unmatched to any gene: 4. CDR3 DNA: TGTGCCAGCAGCTCGGGACAGGGGGCGCTAGAGACCCAGTACTTC. Protein: CASSSGQGALETQYF.

The genes are TRBV6-5 and TRBJ1-5, with TRBD1 matching over 10 bases. The CDR3 sequence is 15 residues long. J lost 4 bases, V lost 6 bases, and 6 bases had no gene match. Germline CDR1 reads MNHEY; CDR2 reads SVGAGI. The CDR3 here is CASRRQGAGNQPQHF. The CDR3, as DNA: TGTGCCAGCAGAAGACAGGGGGCAGGGAATCAGCCCCAGCATTTT.

The table lists this clone with a count of one. One end of the junction fails to match germline, which may point to a read error. The gene calls are TRBV11-2 and TRBJ1-1; D uncertain. The CDR3 runs to 13 residues. Germline V CDR1 and CDR2: SGHAT, FQNNGV. The CDR3 nucleotides are TGTGCCAGCAGATTAGACGGCTACACTGAAGCTTTCTTT. This translates into CASRLDGYTEAFF.

There are a few counts of this clone. V is TRBV29-1 and J is TRBJ1-5; the D is unclear. V lost 5 bases and J 2 bases, leaving 10 bases between the germline ends. This CDR3 region has 13 residues. The V gene's germline CDR1 is SQVTM and CDR2 ANQGSEA. DNA of the CDR3: TGCAGCGTTATCAGCGGCGGCAATCAGCCCCAGCATTTT. Its protein is CSVISGGNQPQHF.

V usage is TRBV28 and J usage is TRBJ1-5; D is unresolved. This CDR3 spans 19 amino acids. Trimming left V 5 bases short and J 6 bases short, with 29 bases between. Germline CDR1 reads MDHEN; CDR2 reads SYDVKM. CDR3 sequence: CASSPVRPQPGRHSQPQHF. For the CDR3, the DNA is TGTGCCAGCAGTCCGGTACGACCACAGCCAGGACGCCACAGTCAGCCCCAGCATTTT.

The chain couples TRBV5-4 to TRBJ2-6; 7 nucleotides line up with TRBD1. Trimming cost V 2 bases and J 2 bases; bases outside gene matches: 4. CDR3 length: 16 residues. From germline, CDR1 is SGHNT and CDR2 YYREEE (reference sequence). The CDR3 loop reads CASSFRQGTGANVLTF. CDR3 nucleotides: TGTGCCAGCAGCTTTCGACAGGGAACTGGGGCCAACGTCCTGACTTTC.

The V and J genes are TRBV14 and TRBJ2-1, with 9 bases identical to TRBD2. Unmatched junction bases numbered 6, after V lost 3 bases and J lost 15 bases. Germline V lookup: CDR1 SGHDN, CDR2 FVKESK. CDR3 length: 12 residues. The CDR3 protein is CASSQAGGSSFF. CDR3 sequence (DNA): TGTGCCAGCAGCCAGGCGGGAGGGTCGTCGTTCTTC.

The chain combines TRBV7-2 with TRBJ2-3; tentatively, D is TRBD2 (5 bases). V lost 7 bases, J lost 7 bases, and 15 bases lay in between. This CDR3 region has 13 residues. Germline CDR1 reads SGHTA; CDR2 reads FQGNSA. In nucleotides, the CDR3 is TGTGCCAGCAAACAAGGAGGACGAAATACGCAGTATTTT. Translation: CASKQGGRNTQYF.